Included here is one T cell receptor beta chain sequence, with context. Which antigen it targets is not known. Base quality data are lacking; no much larger clone is found one base away. Sequencing took place on an Illumina Genome Analyzer II. Two rounds of nested PCR with TRBC1/TRBC2-specific primers produced a RACE product of about 520 bp, and the RACE product was then gel-purified. To give RACE a 5' anchor, first-strand cDNA synthesis used a TRBC-specific primer together with a template-switching oligonucleotide. The RACE amplicon was too long for direct short-read sequencing, so it was concatemerized by ligation and sheared by sonication. PAGE was used to isolate a size fraction of 100 to 300 bp, and that fraction then underwent shotgun sequencing on the Illumina platform. In separate runs on an Illumina GAII, sequencing yielded 18.8 million 36-nt reads and 21.7 million 50-nt single-end reads. From the authors' description of their analysis: Assembly of the pooled 40 million to 45 million reads was performed with iSSAKE using parameters -m 15, -o 2 and -r 0.7. De novo CDR3 beta assemblies were seeded by reads aligning to the ends of Ensembl TRBV gene predictions that carried unmatched junctional bases. Clonotype abundance was estimated as the number of matching assembled contigs, not raw read depth. Of the assembled clonotypes, 2,098 (about 6%) had in-frame stop codons and were removed, leaving around 35,000 productive clonotypes. Of the approximately 290 unique TCR sequences obtained by Sanger sequencing of cloned RACE products, approximately 69% were also present in the Illumina assembly. TCRdb reworked the public reads: Q25 trimming with fastp, MiXCR clone assembly, productive beta chains retained. Merged by CDR3 protein, the rows form single entries marked with the most common genes and DNA. The authors' filters were not applied to this entry. A total of roughly 4,500 distinct CDR3 sequences appear in this sample, 35% to 45% of them only once. The ten largest clones take up around 3.1% of the sample.

The donor pool comprised some 350 males and some 160 females, all aged roughly 18 to 40 years. Peripheral leukocyte polyA+ RNA was isolated from approximately 150 liters of pooled peripheral blood. A commercial mRNA preparation from normal human peripheral blood leukocytes pooled from 550 individuals was used as the starting material. This specimen belongs to a study of massively parallel sequencing of T cell beta chains (dated by TCRdb to the late 2000s). With regard to the full study: The study profiled human TCR beta CDR3 diversity in peripheral blood using 5'-RACE, Illumina short-read sequencing and a dedicated short-read assembly strategy. Results the study describes overall, beyond this receptor: A single sequence read supported most clonotypes (about 65% of the roughly 30,000), and this single-read support could in principle inflate apparent diversity. The length of CDR3 beta varied from 21 to 81 nucleotides, with the peak at 45 nucleotides. The reported gene usage frequencies may have been skewed by preferential PCR amplification of some TRBV and TRBJ sequences. Since the RNA was pooled from many donors, the results show population-average clonotype abundance and not the repertoire of any individual. Only approximately 23,000 (roughly 70%) of the clonotypes could be assigned a unique TRBV gene. TRBV usage was found to range from roughly 0.01% for TRBV17 to 24.6% for TRBV20-1, and TRBJ usage was found to range from approximately 1.5% for TRBJ2-6 to over 15% for TRBJ2-1. When the data were subsampled, the number of clonotypes climbed linearly as read number increased, indicating that sequencing depth was far from saturation. Among approximately 35,000 distinct clonotypes, over 50% of clonotypes but only around 19% of assemblies were accounted for by single-copy clonotypes.

The CDR3 holds 12 amino acids from the cysteine to the phenylalanine. Only the CDR3 region is kept as DNA, spanning 36 bases read in frame from base 1. Trimming at the junction amounts to 4 bases on V and 4 bases on J, and the germline ends lie 8 bases apart. CDR1 and CDR2 (SGHTA, FQGNSA) derive from the germline V gene. Recombination connected TRBV7-2 to TRBJ2-7; a tentative D call is TRBD1 (6 bases match). Sequenced material: commercial RNA from peripheral blood pooled from many donors. This receptor was taken from a pool of human donors in good health; the sample was commercial RNA pooled from many donors. The bases are TGTGCCAGCAGCTACGGGACATACGAGCAGTACTTC. The encoded protein is CASSYGTYEQYF.